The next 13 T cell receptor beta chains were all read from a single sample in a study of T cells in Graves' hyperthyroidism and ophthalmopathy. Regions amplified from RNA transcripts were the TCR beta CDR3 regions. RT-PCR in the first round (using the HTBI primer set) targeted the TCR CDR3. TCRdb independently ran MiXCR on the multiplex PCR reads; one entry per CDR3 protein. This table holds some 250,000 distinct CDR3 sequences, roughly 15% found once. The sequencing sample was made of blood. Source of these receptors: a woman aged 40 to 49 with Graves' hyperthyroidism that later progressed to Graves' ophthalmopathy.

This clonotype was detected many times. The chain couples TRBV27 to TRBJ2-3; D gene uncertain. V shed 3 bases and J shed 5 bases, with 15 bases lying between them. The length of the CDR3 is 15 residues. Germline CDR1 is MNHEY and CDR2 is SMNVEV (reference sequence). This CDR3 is CASSFLASPRDTQYF. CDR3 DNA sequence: TGTGCCAGCAGTTTTTTAGCCTCTCCGAGAGATACGCAGTATTTT.

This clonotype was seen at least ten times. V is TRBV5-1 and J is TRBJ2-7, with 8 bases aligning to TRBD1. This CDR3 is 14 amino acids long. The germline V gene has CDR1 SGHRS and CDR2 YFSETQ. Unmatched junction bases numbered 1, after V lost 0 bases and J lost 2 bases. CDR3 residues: CASSLVGQAYEQYF. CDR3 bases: TGCGCCAGCAGCTTGGTGGGACAGGCCTACGAGCAGTACTTC.

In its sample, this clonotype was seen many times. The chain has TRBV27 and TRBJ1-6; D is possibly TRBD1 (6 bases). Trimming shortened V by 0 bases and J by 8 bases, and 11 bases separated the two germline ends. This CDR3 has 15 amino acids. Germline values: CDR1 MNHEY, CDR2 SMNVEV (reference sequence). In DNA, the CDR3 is TGTGCCAGCAGTTTATCGTGGGGGGCTGATTCACCCCTCCACTTT. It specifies CASSLSWGADSPLHF.

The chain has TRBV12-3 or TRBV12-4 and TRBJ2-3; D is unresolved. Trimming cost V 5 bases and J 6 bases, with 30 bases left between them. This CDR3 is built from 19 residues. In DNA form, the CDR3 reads TGTGCCAGCAGTGCCGACGCCTTTCCGTTTGGCCCGACCCTCGATACGCAGTATTTT. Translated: CASSADAFPFGPTLDTQYF.

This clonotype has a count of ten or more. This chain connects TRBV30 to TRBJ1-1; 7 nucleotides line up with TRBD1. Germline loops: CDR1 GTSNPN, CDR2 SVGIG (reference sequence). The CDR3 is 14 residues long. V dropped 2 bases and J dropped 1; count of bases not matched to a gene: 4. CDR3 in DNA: TGTGCCTGGAGTAGGGGGCGGAAGAACACTGAAGCTTTCTTT. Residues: CAWSRGRKNTEAFF.

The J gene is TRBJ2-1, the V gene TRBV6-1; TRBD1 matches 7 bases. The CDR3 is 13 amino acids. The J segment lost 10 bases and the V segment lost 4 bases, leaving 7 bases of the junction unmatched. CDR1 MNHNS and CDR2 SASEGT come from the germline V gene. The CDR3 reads CASSVYRGPEQFF. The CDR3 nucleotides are TGTGCCAGCAGTGTTTACAGGGGTCCCGAGCAGTTCTTC.

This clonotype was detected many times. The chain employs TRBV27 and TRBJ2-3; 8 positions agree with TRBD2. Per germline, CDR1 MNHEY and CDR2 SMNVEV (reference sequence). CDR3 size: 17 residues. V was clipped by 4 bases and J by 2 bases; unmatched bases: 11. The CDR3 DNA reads TGTGCCAGCAGTTCCCCGGGAGTAGCGGGGTACACAGATACGCAGTATTTT. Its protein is CASSSPGVAGYTDTQYF.

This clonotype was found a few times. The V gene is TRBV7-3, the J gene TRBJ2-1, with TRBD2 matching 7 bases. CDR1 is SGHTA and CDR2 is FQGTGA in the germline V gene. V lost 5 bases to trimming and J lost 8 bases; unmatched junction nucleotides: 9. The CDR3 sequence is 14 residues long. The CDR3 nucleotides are TGTGCCAGCAGCCTCCGGGACTACCCACATGAGCAGTTCTTC. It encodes CASSLRDYPHEQFF. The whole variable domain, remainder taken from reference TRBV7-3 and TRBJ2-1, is GAGVSQTPSNKVTEKGKYVELRCDPISGHTALYWYRQSLGQGPEFLIYFQGTGAADDSGLPNDRFFAVRPEGSVSTLKIQRTERGDSAVYLCASSLRDYPHEQFFGPGTRLTVL.

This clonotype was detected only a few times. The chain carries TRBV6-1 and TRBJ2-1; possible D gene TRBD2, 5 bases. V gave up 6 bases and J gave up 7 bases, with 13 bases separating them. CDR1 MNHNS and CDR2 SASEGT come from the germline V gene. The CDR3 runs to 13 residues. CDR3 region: CASRPFGNNEQFF. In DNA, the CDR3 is TGTGCCAGCAGACCGTTCGGGAATAATGAGCAGTTCTTC.

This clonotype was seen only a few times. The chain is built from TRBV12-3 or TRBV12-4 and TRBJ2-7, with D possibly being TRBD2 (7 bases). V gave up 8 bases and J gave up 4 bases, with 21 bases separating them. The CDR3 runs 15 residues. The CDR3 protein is CASGQTSSGKYEQYF. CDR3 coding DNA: TGTGCCAGCGGACAGACTAGCTCCGGCAAGTACGAGCAGTACTTC.

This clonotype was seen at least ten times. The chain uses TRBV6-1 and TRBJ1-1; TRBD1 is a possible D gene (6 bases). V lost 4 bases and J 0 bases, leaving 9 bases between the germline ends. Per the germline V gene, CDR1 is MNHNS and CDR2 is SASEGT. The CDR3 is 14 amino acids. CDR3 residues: CASSARGMNTEAFF. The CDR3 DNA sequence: TGTGCCAGCAGTGCGAGGGGGATGAACACTGAAGCTTTCTTT.

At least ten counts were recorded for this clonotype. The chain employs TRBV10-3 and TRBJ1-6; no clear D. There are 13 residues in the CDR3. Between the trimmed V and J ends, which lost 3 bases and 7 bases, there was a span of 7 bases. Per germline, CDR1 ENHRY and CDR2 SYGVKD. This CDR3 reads CAISEIWNSPLHF. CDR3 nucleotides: TGTGCCATCAGTGAAATTTGGAATTCACCCCTCCACTTT.

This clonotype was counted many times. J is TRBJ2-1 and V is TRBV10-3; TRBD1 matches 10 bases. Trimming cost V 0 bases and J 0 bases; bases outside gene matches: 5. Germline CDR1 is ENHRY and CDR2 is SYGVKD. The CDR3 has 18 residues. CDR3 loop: CAISESARTGGSYNEQFF. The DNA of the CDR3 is TGTGCCATCAGTGAGTCTGCAAGGACAGGGGGCTCCTACAATGAGCAGTTCTTC.